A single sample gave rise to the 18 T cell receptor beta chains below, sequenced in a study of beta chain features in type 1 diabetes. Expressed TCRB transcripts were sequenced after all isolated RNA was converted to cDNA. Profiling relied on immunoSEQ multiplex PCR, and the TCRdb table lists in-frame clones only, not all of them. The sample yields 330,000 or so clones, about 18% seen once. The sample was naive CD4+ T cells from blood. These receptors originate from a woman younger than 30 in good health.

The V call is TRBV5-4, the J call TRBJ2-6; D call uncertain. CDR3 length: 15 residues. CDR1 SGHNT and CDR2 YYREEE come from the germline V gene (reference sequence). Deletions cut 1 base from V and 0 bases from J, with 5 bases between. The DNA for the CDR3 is TGTGCCAGCAGCTTGCCCTACTCTGGGGCCAACGTCCTGACTTTC. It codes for CASSLPYSGANVLTF.

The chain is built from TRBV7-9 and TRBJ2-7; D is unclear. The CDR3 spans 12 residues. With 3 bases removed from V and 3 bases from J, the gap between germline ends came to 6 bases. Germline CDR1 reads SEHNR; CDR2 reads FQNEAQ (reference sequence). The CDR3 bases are TGTGCCAGCAGCTTCGTGAGCTACGAGCAGTACTTC. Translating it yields CASSFVSYEQYF.

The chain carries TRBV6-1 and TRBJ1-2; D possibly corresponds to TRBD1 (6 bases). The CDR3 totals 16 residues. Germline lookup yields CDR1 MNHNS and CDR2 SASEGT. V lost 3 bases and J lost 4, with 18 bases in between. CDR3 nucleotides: TGTGCCAGCAGTGAGGCAGGGGATCCTTCTGGCTATGGCTACACCTTC. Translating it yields CASSEAGDPSGYGYTF.

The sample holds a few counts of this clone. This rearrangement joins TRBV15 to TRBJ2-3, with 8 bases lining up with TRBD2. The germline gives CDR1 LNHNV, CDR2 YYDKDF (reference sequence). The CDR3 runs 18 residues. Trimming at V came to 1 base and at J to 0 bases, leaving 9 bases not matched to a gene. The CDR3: CATSRVFLRGGSTDTQYF. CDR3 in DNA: TGTGCCACCAGCAGAGTTTTCCTTCGGGGGGGGAGCACAGATACGCAGTATTTT. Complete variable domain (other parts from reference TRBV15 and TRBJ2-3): DAMVIQNPRYQVTQFGKPVTLSCSQTLNHNVMYWYQQKSSQAPKLLFHYYDKDFNNEADTPDNFQSRRPNTSFCFLDIRSPGLGDTAMYLCATSRVFLRGGSTDTQYFGPGTRLTVL.

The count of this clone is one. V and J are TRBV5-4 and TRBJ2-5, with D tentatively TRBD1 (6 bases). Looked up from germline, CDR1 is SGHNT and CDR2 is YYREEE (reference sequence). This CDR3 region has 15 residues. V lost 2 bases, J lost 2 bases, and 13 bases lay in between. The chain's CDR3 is CASSLGQSSQETQYF. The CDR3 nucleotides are TGTGCCAGCAGCTTAGGACAGTCTTCACAAGAGACCCAGTACTTC.

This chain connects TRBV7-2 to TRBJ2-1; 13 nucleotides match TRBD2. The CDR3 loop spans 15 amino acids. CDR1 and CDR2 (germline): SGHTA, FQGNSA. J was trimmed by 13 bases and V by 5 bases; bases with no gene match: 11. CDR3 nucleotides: TGTGCCAGCAGCGTTACTAGCGGGAGGGCCAGGAGACAGTTCTTC. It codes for CASSVTSGRARRQFF.

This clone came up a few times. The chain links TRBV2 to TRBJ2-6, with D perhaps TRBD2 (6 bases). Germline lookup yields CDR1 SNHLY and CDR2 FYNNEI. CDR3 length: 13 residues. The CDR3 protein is CANGGSGANVLTF. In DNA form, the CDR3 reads TGTGCAAACGGGGGTTCTGGGGCCAACGTCCTGACTTTC. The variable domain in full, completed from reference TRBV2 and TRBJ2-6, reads EPEVTQTPSHQVTQMGQEVILRCVPISNHLYFYWYRQILGQKVEFLVSFYNNEISEKSEIFDDQFSVERPDGSNFTLKIRSTKLEDSAMYFCANGGSGANVLTFGAGSRLTVL.

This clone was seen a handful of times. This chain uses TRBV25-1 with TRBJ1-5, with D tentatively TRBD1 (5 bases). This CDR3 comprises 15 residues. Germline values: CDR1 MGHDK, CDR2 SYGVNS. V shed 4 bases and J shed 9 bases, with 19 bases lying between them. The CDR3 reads CASSGEGTVGGPQHF. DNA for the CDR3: TGTGCCAGCAGTGGGGAAGGGACCGTCGGGGGGCCCCAGCATTTT.

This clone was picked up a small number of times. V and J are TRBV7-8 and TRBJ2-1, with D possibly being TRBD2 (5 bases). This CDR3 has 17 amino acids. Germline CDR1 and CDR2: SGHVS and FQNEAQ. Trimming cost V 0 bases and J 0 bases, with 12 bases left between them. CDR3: CASSLARRESSYNEQFF. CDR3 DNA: TGTGCCAGCAGCTTAGCGCGTCGGGAAAGCTCCTACAATGAGCAGTTCTTC.

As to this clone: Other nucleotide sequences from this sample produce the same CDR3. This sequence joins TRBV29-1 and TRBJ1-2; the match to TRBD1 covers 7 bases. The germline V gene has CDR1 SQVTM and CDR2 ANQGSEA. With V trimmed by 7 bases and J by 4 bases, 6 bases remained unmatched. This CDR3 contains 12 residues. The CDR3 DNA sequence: TGCAGCGGAGGGGACAGAAGCTATGGCTACACCTTC. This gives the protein CSGGDRSYGYTF.

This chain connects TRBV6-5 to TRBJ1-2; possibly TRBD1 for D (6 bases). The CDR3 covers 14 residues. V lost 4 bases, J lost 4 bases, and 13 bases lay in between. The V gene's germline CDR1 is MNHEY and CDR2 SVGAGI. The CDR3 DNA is TGTGCCAGCAGTTTAGGGGACATCGGCTATGGCTACACCTTC. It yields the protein CASSLGDIGYGYTF.

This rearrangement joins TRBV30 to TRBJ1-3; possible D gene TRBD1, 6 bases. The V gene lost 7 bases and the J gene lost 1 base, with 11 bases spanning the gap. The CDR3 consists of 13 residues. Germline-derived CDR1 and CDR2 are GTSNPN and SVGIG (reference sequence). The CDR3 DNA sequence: TGTGCCTTCGACAGGACATCTGGAAACACCATATATTTT. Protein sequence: CAFDRTSGNTIYF.

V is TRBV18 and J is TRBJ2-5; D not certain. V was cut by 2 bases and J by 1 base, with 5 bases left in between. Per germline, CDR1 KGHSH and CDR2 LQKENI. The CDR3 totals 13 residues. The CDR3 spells CASSPSSQETQYF. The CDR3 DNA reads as TGTGCCAGCTCACCATCCAGCCAAGAGACCCAGTACTTC.

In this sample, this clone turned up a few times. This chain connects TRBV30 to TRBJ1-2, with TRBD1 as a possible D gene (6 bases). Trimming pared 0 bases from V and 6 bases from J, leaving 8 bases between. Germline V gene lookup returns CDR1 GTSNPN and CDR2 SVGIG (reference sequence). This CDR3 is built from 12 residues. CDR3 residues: CAWSVGAHGYTF. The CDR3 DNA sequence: TGTGCCTGGAGTGTGGGGGCCCATGGCTACACCTTC.

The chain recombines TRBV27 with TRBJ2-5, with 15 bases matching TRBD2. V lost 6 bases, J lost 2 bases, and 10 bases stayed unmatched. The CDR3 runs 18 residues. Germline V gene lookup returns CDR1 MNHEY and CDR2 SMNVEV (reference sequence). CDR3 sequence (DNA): TGTGCCAGCAGCCGCGGACTAGCGGGAGGGCCTAGGCAAGAGACCCAGTACTTC. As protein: CASSRGLAGGPRQETQYF.

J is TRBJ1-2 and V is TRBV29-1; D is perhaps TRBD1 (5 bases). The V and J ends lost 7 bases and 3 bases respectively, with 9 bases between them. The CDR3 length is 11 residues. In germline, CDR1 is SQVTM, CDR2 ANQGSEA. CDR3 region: CSATGDYGYTF. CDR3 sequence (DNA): TGCAGCGCCACAGGCGACTATGGCTACACCTTC.

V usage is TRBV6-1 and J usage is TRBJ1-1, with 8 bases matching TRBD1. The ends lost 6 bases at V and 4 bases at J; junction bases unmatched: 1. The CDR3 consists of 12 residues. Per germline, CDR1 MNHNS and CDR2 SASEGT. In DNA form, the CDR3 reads TGTGCCAGCAGGGGGACAGGCACTGAAGCTTTCTTT. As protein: CASRGTGTEAFF.

The CDR3 protein is CASSQGFDSVVSPLHF. CDR3 in DNA: TGCGCCAGCAGCCAAGGATTCGACAGCGTGGTTTCACCCCTCCACTTT. The V gene is TRBV4-1, the J gene TRBJ1-6; a weak D match, TRBD1 (5 bases). The CDR3 runs to 16 residues. In germline, CDR1 is MGHRA, CDR2 YSYEKL. Trimming stripped 1 base from V and 9 bases from J, with 16 bases between.